The 4 T cell receptor beta chains presented below share a single source sample, sequenced in a study of cytomegalovirus exposure and HLA in healthy donors. Vbeta (60) and Jbeta (13) primers were used in the PCR. Using immunoSEQ multiplex PCR, the repertoire was profiled, and TCRdb retains in-frame clones only, with some absent. Of 150,000 to 200,000 clones listed, approximately 80% were seen once; the top ten hold about 4.5%. Material: PBMCs. The receptors stem from a man aged 35 to 55 in good health and CMV-seronegative.

The V gene is TRBV5-5, the J gene TRBJ1-6; D is perhaps TRBD1 (5 bases). The CDR3 is made up of 13 amino acids. V dropped 4 bases and J dropped 7 bases, with 9 bases sitting between them. Germline V gene lookup returns CDR1 SGHKS and CDR2 YYEKEE (reference sequence). This CDR3 reads CASSEPGNSPLHF. As DNA, the CDR3 is TGTGCCAGCAGCGAACCAGGGAATTCACCCCTCCACTTT. Full variable domain (missing parts from reference TRBV5-5 and TRBJ1-6): DAGVTQSPTHLIKTRGQQVTLRCSPISGHKSVSWYQQVLGQGPQFIFQYYEKEERGRGNFPDRFSARQFPNYSSELNVNALLLGDSALYLCASSEPGNSPLHFGNGTRLTVT.

The chain carries TRBV7-9 and TRBJ2-1, with D perhaps matching TRBD2 (5 bases). CDR1 and CDR2 (germline): SEHNR, FQNEAQ (reference sequence). Deletions cut 5 bases from V and 10 bases from J, with 12 bases between. The CDR3 is made up of 12 amino acids. The CDR3 bases are TGTGCCAGCAGCCGAGCGGAACCCGAGCAGTTCTTC. Protein sequence: CASSRAEPEQFF.

V gene TRBV2 combines with J gene TRBJ2-4, with TRBD2 identical over 9 bases. The CDR3 has 16 amino acids. Germline V gives CDR1 SNHLY, CDR2 FYNNEI. V was pared by 6 bases and J by 0 bases, with 6 bases of the junction left unmatched. CDR3 residues: CASRAGGLEAKNIQYF. The CDR3 region has the DNA TGTGCCAGCAGGGCGGGGGGGTTGGAAGCCAAAAACATTCAGTACTTC.

The V gene is TRBV7-6, the J gene TRBJ2-1, with 8 bases lining up with TRBD1. After removal of 5 bases from V and 7 bases from J, the junction contained 16 bases not matched to a gene. This CDR3 has 17 amino acids. Germline lookup yields CDR1 SGHVS and CDR2 FNYEAQ. As DNA, the CDR3 is TGTGCCAGCAGCCAGGAAGCGACAGGGGCCTTTGGGAATGAGCAGTTCTTC. The encoded protein is CASSQEATGAFGNEQFF.